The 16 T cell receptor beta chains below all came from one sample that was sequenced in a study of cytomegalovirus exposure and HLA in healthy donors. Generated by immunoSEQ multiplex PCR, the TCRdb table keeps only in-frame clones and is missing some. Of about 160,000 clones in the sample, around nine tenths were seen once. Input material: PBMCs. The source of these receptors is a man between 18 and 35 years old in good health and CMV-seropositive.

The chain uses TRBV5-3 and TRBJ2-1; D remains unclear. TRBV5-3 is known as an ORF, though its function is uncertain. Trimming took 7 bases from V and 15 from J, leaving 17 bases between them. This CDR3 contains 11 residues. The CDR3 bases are TGTGCCAGATCTTACATCCGGGTCCCGTTCTTC. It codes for CARSYIRVPFF.

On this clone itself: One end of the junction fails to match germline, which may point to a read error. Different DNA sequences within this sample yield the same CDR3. CDR3 amino acids: CASSLVREPTYEQYF. CDR3 DNA sequence: TGTGCCAGCAGCTTGGTGAGGGAACCCACCTACGAGCAGTACTTT. This sequence joins TRBV5-6 and TRBJ2-7, with D possibly matching TRBD2 (5 bases). Germline CDR1 and CDR2: SGHDT and YYEEEE. CDR3 length equals 15 residues. Based on the CDR3 plus reference TRBV5-6 and TRBJ2-7, the full variable domain is DAGVTQSPTHLIKTRGQQVTLRCSPKSGHDTVSWYQQALGQGPQFIFQYYEEEERQRGNFPDRFSGHQFPNYSSELNVNALLLGDSALYLCASSLVREPTYEQYFGPGTRLTVT.

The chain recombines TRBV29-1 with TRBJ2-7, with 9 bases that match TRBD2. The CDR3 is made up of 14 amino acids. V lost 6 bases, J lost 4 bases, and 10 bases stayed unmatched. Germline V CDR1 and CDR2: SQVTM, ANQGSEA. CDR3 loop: CSVQIAGVEYEQYF. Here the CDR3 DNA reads TGCAGCGTCCAGATAGCGGGAGTGGAATACGAGCAGTACTTC.

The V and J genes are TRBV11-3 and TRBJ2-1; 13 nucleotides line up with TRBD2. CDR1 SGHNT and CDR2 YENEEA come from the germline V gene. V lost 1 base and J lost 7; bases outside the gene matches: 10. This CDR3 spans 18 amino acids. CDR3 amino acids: CASSLGGTSGNGGNEQFF. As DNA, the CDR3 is TGTGCCAGCAGCTTAGGCGGGACTAGCGGGAACGGGGGGAATGAGCAGTTCTTC.

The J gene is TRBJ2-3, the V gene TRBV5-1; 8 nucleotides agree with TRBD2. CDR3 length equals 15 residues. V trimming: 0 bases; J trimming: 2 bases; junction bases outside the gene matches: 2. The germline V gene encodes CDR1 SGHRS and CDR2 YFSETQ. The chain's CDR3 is CASSLEAGVTDTQYF. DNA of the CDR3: TGCGCCAGCAGCTTGGAAGCGGGAGTCACAGATACGCAGTATTTT.

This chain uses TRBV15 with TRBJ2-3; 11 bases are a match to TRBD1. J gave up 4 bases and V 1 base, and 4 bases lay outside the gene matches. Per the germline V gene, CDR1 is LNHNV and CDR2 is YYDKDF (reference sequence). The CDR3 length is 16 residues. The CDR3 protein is CATSRVPGQGADTQYF. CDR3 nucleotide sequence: TGTGCCACCAGCAGAGTACCGGGACAGGGGGCAGATACGCAGTATTTT.

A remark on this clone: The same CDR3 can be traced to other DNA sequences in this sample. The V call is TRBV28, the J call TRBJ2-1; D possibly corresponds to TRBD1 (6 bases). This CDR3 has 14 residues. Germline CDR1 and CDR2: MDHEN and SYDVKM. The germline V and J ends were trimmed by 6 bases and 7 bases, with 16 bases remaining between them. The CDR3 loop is CASSLTGTYNEQFF. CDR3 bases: TGTGCCAGCAGCCTTACCGGGACATATAATGAGCAGTTCTTC.

The CDR3 DNA sequence: TGTGCCAGCAGTGAATCCGTGACAGGGAATCAGCCCCAGCATTTT. Translating gives CASSESVTGNQPQHF. The chain joins TRBV25-1 to TRBJ1-5; 7 bases match TRBD1. With 1 base clipped from V and 4 bases from J, the junction kept 4 bases outside the gene matches. Germline V gene data show CDR1 as MGHDK and CDR2 as SYGVNS. CDR3 size: 15 residues.

This chain's CDR3 is CAINPTGAGYEQYF. The CDR3 DNA sequence: TGTGCCATCAATCCGACAGGGGCAGGATACGAGCAGTACTTC. The chain combines TRBV10-3 with TRBJ2-7; 8 nucleotides match TRBD1. The CDR3 is 14 residues long. Per germline, CDR1 ENHRY and CDR2 SYGVKD. J was trimmed by 4 bases and V by 7 bases; bases with no gene match: 9.

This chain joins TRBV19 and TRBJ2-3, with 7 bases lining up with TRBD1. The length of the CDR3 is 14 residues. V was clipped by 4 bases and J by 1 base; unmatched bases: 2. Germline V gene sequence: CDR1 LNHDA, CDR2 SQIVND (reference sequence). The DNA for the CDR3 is TGTGCCAGTAGTAACGGACAGGGCACAGATACGCAGTATTTT. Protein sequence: CASSNGQGTDTQYF.

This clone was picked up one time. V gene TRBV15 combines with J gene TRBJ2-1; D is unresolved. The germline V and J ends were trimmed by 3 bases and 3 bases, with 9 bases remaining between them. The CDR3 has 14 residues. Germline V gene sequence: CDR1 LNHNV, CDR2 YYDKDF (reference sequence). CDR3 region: CATSSSSNYNEQFF. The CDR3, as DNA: TGTGCCACCAGCAGTAGTAGCAACTACAATGAGCAGTTCTTC.

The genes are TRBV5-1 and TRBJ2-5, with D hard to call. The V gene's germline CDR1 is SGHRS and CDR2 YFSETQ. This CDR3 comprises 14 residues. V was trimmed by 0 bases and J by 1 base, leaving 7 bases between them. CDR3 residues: CASSLESFQETQYF. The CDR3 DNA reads TGCGCCAGCAGCTTGGAGAGCTTCCAAGAGACCCAGTACTTC.

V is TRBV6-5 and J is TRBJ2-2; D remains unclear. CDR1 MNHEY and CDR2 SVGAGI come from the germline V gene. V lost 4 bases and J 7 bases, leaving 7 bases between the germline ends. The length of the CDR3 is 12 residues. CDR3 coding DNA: TGTGCCAGCAGTTCCGAGATCGGGGAGCTGTTTTTT. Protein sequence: CASSSEIGELFF.

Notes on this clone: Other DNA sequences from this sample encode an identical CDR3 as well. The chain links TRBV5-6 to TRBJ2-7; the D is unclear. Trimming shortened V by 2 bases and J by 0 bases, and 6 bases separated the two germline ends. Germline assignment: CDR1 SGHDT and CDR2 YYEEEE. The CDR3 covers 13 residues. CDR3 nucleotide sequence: TGTGCCAGCAGCTTAGCGAGCTCCTACGAGCAGTACTTC. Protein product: CASSLASSYEQYF.

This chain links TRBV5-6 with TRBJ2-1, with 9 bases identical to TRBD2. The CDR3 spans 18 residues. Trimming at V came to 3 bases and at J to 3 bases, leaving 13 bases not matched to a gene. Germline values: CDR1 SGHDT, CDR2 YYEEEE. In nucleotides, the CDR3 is TGTGCCAGCAGCTCGACCGCCCTTAGCGGGAGAGGCTACAATGAGCAGTTCTTC. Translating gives CASSSTALSGRGYNEQFF.

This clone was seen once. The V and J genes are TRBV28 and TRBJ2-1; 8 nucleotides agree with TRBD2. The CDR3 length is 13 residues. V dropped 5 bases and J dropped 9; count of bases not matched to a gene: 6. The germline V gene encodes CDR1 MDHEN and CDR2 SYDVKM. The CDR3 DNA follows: TGTGCCAGCAGTATAGCGGGAAGGATTGAGCAGTTCTTC. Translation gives CASSIAGRIEQFF.